This T cell receptor (beta chain) was identified during a study of CD8+CD57+ T cells in acquired aplastic anemia (dated by TCRdb to between 2018 and 2020). Concerning the study at large: Extracted DNA from sorted CD4+ and CD8+ cells averaged approximately 3 ug, ranging from roughly 0.17 to 27.4 ug. CD8+CD57+ expansion was defined as frequency above the mean frequency observed in healthy subjects. General study outcomes and caveats: Between patients and healthy controls, no significant difference in CD8+ Simpson's diversity was found (P=0.060). Roughly 31 CD8+ CDR3 sequences were shared between patients and controls but appeared highly expressed in patients and within their immunodominant clones.

Its CDR3 holds 17 amino acids, cysteine through phenylalanine. Only the CDR3 DNA stays, 51 bases, in frame from base 1. CDR1 and CDR2 (MGHDK, SYGVNS) derive from the germline V gene. V is cut back by 2 bases and J by 4 bases, with 8 bases in the junction unmatched. Genomic DNA was used as template for profiling of TCR beta VDJ combinations and CDR3 sequences. TCR repertoire sequencing was run on an Illumina HiSeq 2000. The study's processing was this. Repertoires were assessed using TRBV/TRBJ rearrangement plots, CDR3 size and DJ length profiles, and Simpson's diversity index. The most abundant DNA sequence in the deep sequencing data was defined as the immunodominant clone. CDR3 amino acid sequences were screened for sharing across subjects and were compared with published repertoires and the VDJdb database. TCRdb redid the processing of the public reads, applying fastp at Q25 and MiXCR, and retained in-frame beta chains. All rows with the same CDR3 protein become a single entry with the most common DNA and genes. The V and J calls and clone size are TCRdb's, not the authors'. This sample gives approximately 130,000 distinct CDR3 sequences in total; about 40% of them show up just once. Of the sample, about 2.4% is held by the ten largest clones.

This clonotype was seen at least ten times. Its antigen has not been determined. Base qualities are missing; no much larger clone stands one base away. The patients picked for sequencing were ones in whom flow cytometry had shown an expansion of CD8+CD57+ cells. Severe acquired aplastic anemia was diagnosed in all patients according to International Study of Aplastic Anemia and Agranulocytosis and Camitta criteria. No therapy had been received by the patients at the time of blood sampling. In this study, sorted CD4+ and CD8+ T cells from the blood of healthy subjects and of severe aplastic anemia patients had their TCR repertoires deep-sequenced. In the USA, patient enrollment took place under clinicaltrials.gov protocols 00001620, 01623167, 00001397, 00071045, 00081523 and 00961064. Ficoll-Paque density gradient centrifugation was used to isolate peripheral blood mononuclear cells. CD4+ and CD8+ T cells were sorted by FACS or magnetic beads before DNA extraction.

The sequence was obtained from a human donor with aplastic anemia. The receptor chain draws on TRBV25-1 and TRBJ1-3; 10 of the junction bases match TRBD1. Material for sequencing was sorted CD4+, CD8+, or CD8+CD57+ T cells (not recorded which) from PBMCs. The CDR3 corresponds to CASSERGQGPAGNTIYF. The nucleotide sequence reads as follows: TGTGCCAGCAGTGAAAGGGGACAGGGGCCCGCCGGAAACACCATATATTTT.